This section outlines one T cell receptor beta chain sequence together with its context. This CDR3 has 15 amino acids. V was trimmed by 0 bases and J by 8 bases, leaving 16 bases between them. Germline lookup yields CDR1 LGHNA and CDR2 YSLEER. This entry comes from a study of T cell changes during pregnancy in multiple sclerosis. Some clones are missing from TCRdb's copy, which holds only in-frame ones; the method was immunoSEQ multiplex PCR. The sample lists approximately 64,000 clones, approximately 92% occurring once. The sample here was peripheral blood, taken in the first trimester of pregnancy. This TCR was sampled from a female donor with multiple sclerosis, enrolled in a pregnancy study. This chain uses TRBV4-3 with TRBJ1-2; D gene ambiguous. In nucleotides, the CDR3 is TGCGCCAGCAGCCAAGATCCGAGTACTATGTTAGGCTACACCTTC. This codes for CASSQDPSTMLGYTF.